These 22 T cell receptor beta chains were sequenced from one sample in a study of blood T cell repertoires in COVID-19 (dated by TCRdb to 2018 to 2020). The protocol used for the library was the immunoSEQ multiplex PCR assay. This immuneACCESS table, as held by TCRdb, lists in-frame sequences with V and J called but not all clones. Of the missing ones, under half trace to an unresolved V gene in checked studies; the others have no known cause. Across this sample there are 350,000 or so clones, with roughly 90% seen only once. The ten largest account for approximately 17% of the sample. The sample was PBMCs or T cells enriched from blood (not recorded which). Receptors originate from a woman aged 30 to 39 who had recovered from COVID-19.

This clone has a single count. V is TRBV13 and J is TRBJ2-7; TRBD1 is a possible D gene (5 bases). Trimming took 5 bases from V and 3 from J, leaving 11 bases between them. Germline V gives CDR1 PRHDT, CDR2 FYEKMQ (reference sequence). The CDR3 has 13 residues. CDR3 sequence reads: CASSQTESYEQYF. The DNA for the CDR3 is TGTGCCAGCAGCCAGACAGAAAGCTACGAGCAGTACTTC.

The CDR3 sequence is CASSYSGTGVREQFF. In DNA form, the CDR3 reads TGTGCCAGCAGTTATTCCGGGACAGGGGTTAGAGAGCAGTTCTTC. The V call is TRBV6-5, the J call TRBJ2-1, with 10 positions matching TRBD1. Germline trimming cut 3 bases from V and 10 bases from J; bases unmatched to any gene: 9. Germline V gives CDR1 MNHEY, CDR2 SVGAGI. There are 15 residues in the CDR3.

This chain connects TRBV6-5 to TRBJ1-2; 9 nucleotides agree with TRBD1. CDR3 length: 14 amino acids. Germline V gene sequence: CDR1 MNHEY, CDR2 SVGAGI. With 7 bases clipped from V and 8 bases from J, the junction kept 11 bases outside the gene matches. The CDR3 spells CASKRRDRVWGYTF. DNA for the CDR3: TGTGCCAGCAAACGCCGGGACAGGGTGTGGGGCTACACCTTC.

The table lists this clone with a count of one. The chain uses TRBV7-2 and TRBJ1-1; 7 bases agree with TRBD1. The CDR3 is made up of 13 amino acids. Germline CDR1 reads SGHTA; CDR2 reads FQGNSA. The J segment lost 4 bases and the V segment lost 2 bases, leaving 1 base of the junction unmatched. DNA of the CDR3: TGTGCCAGCAGCTTATCAGGGGGCACTGAAGCTTTCTTT. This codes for CASSLSGGTEAFF.

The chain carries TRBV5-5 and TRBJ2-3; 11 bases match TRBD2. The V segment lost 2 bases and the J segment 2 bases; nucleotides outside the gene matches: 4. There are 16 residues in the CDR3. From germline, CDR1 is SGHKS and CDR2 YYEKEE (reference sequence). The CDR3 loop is CASSFWGLADTDTQYF. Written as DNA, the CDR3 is TGTGCCAGCAGCTTTTGGGGACTAGCGGACACAGATACGCAGTATTTT.

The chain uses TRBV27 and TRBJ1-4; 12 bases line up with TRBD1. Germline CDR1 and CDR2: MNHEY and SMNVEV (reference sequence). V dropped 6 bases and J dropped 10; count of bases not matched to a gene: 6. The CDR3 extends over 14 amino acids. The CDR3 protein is CASRPGQGAGKLFF. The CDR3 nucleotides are TGTGCCAGCAGACCGGGACAGGGGGCGGGAAAACTGTTTTTT.

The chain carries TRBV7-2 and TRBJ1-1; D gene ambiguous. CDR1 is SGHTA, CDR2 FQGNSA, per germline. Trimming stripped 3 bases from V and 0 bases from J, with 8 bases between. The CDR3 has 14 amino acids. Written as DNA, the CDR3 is TGTGCCAGCAGCTTCAGAGGTATGAACACTGAAGCTTTCTTT. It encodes CASSFRGMNTEAFF.

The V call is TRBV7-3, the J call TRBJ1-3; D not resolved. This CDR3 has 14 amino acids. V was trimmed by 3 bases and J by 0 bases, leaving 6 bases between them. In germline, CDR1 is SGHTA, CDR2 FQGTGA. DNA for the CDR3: TGTGCCAGCAGCTTTGGAGTCTCTGGAAACACCATATATTTT. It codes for CASSFGVSGNTIYF.

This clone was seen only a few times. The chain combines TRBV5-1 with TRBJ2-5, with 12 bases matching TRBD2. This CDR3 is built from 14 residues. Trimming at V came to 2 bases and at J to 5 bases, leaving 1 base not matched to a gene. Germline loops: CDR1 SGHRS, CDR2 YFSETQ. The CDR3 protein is CASSFLAGGETQYF. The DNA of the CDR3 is TGCGCCAGCAGCTTCCTAGCGGGAGGGGAGACCCAGTACTTC.

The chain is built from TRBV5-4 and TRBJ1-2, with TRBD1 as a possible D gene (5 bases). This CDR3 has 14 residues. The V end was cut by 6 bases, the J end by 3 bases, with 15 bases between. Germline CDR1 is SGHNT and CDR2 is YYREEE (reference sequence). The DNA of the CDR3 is TGTGCCAGCATGACAGATCGACAGTACTATGGCTACACCTTC. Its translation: CASMTDRQYYGYTF.

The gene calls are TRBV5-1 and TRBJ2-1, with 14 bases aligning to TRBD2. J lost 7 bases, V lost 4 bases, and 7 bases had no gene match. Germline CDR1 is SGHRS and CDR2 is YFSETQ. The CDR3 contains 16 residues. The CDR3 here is CASSPPGTSGSNEQFF. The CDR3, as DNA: TGCGCCAGCAGCCCTCCTGGGACTAGCGGGAGTAATGAGCAGTTCTTC.

CDR3 DNA: TGTGCCAGCAGATGGACAGGAGGGACTGAAGCTTTCTTT. Its protein product is CASRWTGGTEAFF. The chain recombines TRBV12-3 or TRBV12-4 with TRBJ1-1; 7 nucleotides agree with TRBD1. V shed 6 bases and J 5 bases; nucleotides not matched to a gene: 6. The CDR3 is 13 residues long.

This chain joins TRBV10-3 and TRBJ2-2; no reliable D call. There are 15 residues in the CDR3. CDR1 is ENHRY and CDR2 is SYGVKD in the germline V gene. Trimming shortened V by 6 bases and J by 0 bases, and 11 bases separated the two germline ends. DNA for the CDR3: TGTGCCATCAGGGAGACATCCGCGAACACCGGGGAGCTGTTTTTT. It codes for CAIRETSANTGELFF.

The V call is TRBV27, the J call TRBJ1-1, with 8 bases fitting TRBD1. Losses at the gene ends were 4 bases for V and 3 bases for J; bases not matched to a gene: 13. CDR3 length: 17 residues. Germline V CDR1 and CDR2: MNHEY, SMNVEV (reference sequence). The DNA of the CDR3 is TGTGCCAGCAGTTACTTCCCACCCGGACAGGGCTACACTGAAGCTTTCTTT. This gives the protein CASSYFPPGQGYTEAFF.

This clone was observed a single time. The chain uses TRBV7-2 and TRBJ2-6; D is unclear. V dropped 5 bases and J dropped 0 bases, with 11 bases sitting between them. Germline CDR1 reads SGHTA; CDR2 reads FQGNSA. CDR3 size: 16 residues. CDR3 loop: CASSPQHNSGANVLTF. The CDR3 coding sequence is TGTGCCAGCAGCCCCCAACACAACTCTGGGGCCAACGTCCTGACTTTC.

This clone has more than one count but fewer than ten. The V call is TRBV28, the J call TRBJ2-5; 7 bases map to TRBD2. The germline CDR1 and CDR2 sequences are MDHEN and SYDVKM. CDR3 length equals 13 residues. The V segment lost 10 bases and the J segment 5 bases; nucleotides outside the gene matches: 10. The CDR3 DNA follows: TGTGCCACCATGACTAGCCCGTGGGAGACCCAGTACTTC. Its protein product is CATMTSPWETQYF.

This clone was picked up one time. CDR3 amino acids: CASKAAYQETQYF. The CDR3, as DNA: TGTGCCAGCAAGGCGGCTTACCAAGAGACCCAGTACTTC. V is TRBV6-5 and J is TRBJ2-5; D gene uncertain. The germline V gene has CDR1 MNHEY and CDR2 SVGAGI. Trimming took 7 bases from V and 0 from J, leaving 9 bases between them. The CDR3 extends over 13 amino acids.

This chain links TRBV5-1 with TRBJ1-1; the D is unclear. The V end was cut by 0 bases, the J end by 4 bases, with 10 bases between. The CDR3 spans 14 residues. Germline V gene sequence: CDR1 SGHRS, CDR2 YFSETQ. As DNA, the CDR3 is TGCGCCAGCAGCTTGGCCGGGTTTAGCACTGAAGCTTTCTTT. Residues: CASSLAGFSTEAFF.

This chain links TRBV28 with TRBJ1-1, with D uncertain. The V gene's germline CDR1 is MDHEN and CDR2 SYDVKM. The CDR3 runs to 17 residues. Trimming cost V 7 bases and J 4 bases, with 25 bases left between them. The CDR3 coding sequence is TGTGCCAGCAAGCAACCTGGGGTGGCGGGCGAGGGCACTGAAGCTTTCTTT. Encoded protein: CASKQPGVAGEGTEAFF.

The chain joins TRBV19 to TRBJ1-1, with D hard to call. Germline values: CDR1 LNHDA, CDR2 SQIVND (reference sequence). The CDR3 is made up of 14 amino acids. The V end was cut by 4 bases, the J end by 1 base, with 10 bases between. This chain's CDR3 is CASSNSIGNTEAFF. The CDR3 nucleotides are TGTGCCAGTAGTAACAGCATTGGGAACACTGAAGCTTTCTTT.

The DNA of the CDR3 is TGTGCCAGCAGCCGAGACAGGGGGGTTCAGCCCCAGCATTTT. Protein sequence: CASSRDRGVQPQHF. The chain joins TRBV6-5 to TRBJ1-5; 9 bases are shared with TRBD1. The CDR3 spans 14 residues. With V trimmed by 6 bases and J by 6 bases, 6 bases remained unmatched. Germline assignment: CDR1 MNHEY and CDR2 SVGAGI.

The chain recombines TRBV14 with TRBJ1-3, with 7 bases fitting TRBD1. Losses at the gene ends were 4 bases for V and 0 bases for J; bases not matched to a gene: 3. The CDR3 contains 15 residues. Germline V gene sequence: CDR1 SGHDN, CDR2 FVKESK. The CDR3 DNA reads TGTGCCAGCAGCCTCACAGGGGACTCTGGAAACACCATATATTTT. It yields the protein CASSLTGDSGNTIYF.